This T cell receptor beta chain stems from a study of blood T cell repertoires in COVID-19 (dated by TCRdb to the early 2020s). About the study as a whole: Samples from collaborators originated in the United States, Italy and Spain and spanned both the acute and convalescent phases of COVID-19. The material from the prospective study consisted of cDNA or gDNA derived from T cells, B-cell-depleted T cells, or PBMCs. The dataset comprised deeply sampled blood TCRbeta repertoires from subjects exposed to, actively infected with, or recovered from COVID-19. Samples came from the ongoing ImmuneRACE study (first 160 participants) plus 1,254 subjects from 6 global collaborators. Where HLA class I and class II types were available, the types were taken from metadata supplied by the sample provider, not from assay-based typing. The sample metadata nearly always contained a de-identified subject ID, COVID-19 status, age in years and sex. The repertoires were released in a freely available public database meant as a resource for research on the immune response to SARS-CoV-2. Points the paper makes about the study in general: The quantity of clinical and demographic metadata differed by source and by participant and was supplied without curation.

The immunoSEQ Assay, a bias-controlled multiplex PCR, was used to amplify TCRbeta CDR3 regions from genomic DNA. The paper's processing steps were these. The number of nucleated cells in each sample was estimated from the amplification of reference gene primers within the assay. To quantify the absolute abundance of each unique TCRbeta CDR3 rearrangement, sequence reads were collapsed and filtered. For each sample, productive Simpson clonality was calculated as the square root of Simpson's diversity index over productive rearrangements. TCRdb provides this immuneACCESS table in a form limited to in-frame rearrangements. Some clones are lacking; in checked studies, under half of them reflect an unresolved V gene, and why the rest are absent is not known. D and trimming were read from the DNA, whereas the V and J calls and clone size are those reported in that table. This sample holds some 150,000 clones; just under 85% were observed only once. The ten largest clones represent 25% to 30% of the sample.

Whole blood was collected in K2EDTA tubes by collaborating institutions according to the institutions' own protocols. Collaborator samples were shipped for TCRbeta analysis as frozen whole blood, isolated PBMCs, or DNA extracted from either sample type. As regards this clone: It has no known antigen specificity. Nothing much larger sits one base from this clone, and base qualities are not available.

The germline V gene provides CDR1 MNHEY and CDR2 SVGAGI. V is trimmed back by 5 bases and J by 6 bases, and the junction contains 4 bases that no gene match accounts for. Counted from cysteine to phenylalanine, this CDR3 has 13 amino acids. CDR3 DNA is the only sequence kept; it has 39 bases, read in frame from the first base. This TCR was sampled from a woman in her sixties with acute or convalescent COVID-19. Recombination joined TRBV6-5 with TRBJ1-2, with 9 junctional bases fitting TRBD1. Source material: peripheral blood. The CDR3 corresponds to CASSRTGGHGYTF. The DNA is as follows: TGTGCCAGCAGTCGAACAGGGGGCCATGGCTACACCTTC.